One and the same sample provided the 20 T cell receptor beta chains below, sequenced in a study of Tregs in tolerant kidney transplant recipients. Here immunoSEQ multiplex PCR was the method, and the copy in TCRdb shows in-frame clones only, minus some. This sample contains 50,000 to 65,000 clones. The sequencing here drew on CD4+ T cells from blood, taken before the transplant. These receptors all come from a human donor who received a combined kidney and bone marrow transplant.

Turning to this clone: The sequence runs out 3 residues before the end of the CDR3; the remainder is reconstructed from the germline J gene. V is TRBV5-1 and J is TRBJ1-1; D gene unclear. CDR3 length: 12 amino acids. CDR1 and CDR2 from the germline V gene are SGHRS and YFSETQ. Incomplete CDR3 DNA: TGCGCCAGCAGCTTGGAAACATCGGAA. Translating gives CASSLETSE. Given in full, the CDR3 is CASSLETSEAFF.

Comment on this clone: The read gets to within 3 residues of the CDR3 end, and the germline J gene fills in the rest. The chain employs TRBV7-9 and TRBJ1-4; 9 bases line up with TRBD1. The CDR3 loop spans 15 amino acids. In germline, CDR1 is SEHNR, CDR2 FQNEAQ (reference sequence). Germline trimming cut 6 bases from V and 5 bases from J; bases unmatched to any gene: 7. CDR3 sequence reads: CASSFAGTGNEKLFF. Incomplete CDR3 DNA: TGTGCCAGCAGTTTCGCCGGGACAGGGAATGAAAAA.

About this clone: The sequenced fragment ends 3 residues before the CDR3 boundary, so the rest is inferred from the germline J gene. V and J are TRBV6-1 and TRBJ1-1; D gene uncertain. CDR1 and CDR2 from the germline V gene are MNHNS and SASEGT. This CDR3 spans 14 amino acids. Trimming took 3 bases from V and 3 from J, leaving 11 bases between them. The CDR3 spells CASSDAAPYTEAFF. The part of the CDR3 DNA that was read is TGTGCCAGCAGTGACGCGGCGCCATACACTGAA.

On this clone itself: The CDR3 end is not reached by the read, which stops 3 residues before it; the germline J gene fills it in. The chain combines TRBV19 with TRBJ2-1, with 12 bases lining up with TRBD2. Germline loops: CDR1 LNHDA, CDR2 SQIVND (reference sequence). The V segment lost 3 bases and the J segment 4 bases; nucleotides outside the gene matches: 7. The CDR3 runs 17 residues. Here the CDR3 reads CASSISGLAGNYNEQFF. The CDR3 bases that were read are TGTGCCAGTAGTATCTCCGGACTAGCGGGGAATTACAATGAG.

On this clone itself: The read gets to within 3 residues of the CDR3 end, and the germline J gene fills in the rest. The chain combines TRBV30 with TRBJ1-4, with 7 bases aligning to TRBD1. Per the germline V gene, CDR1 is GTSNPN and CDR2 is SVGIG (reference sequence). The length of the CDR3 is 21 residues. V lost 0 bases, J lost 0 bases, and 19 bases stayed unmatched. CDR3 region: CAWSVQGSASPILTTNEKLFF. The part of the CDR3 DNA that was read is TGTGCCTGGAGTGTACAGGGGTCAGCATCCCCGATCCTTACAACTAATGAAAAA.

The CDR3 region is CASSLVVAPQETQYF. The covered CDR3 bases are TGTGCCAGCAGCTTAGTAGTAGCACCCCAAGAGACC. The genes are TRBV7-2 and TRBJ2-5; D gene unclear. The read terminates 3 residues before the CDR3 end, so the remaining end is supplied by the germline J gene. The CDR3 totals 15 residues. Trimming stripped 1 base from V and 1 base from J, with 10 bases between. Germline CDR1 SGHTA, CDR2 FQGNSA.

A note on this clone: Read sequence stops 3 residues before the CDR3 end, and the germline J gene provides the missing end. J is TRBJ2-3 and V is TRBV19, with 10 bases lining up with TRBD1. The CDR3 loop spans 16 amino acids. The germline V gene encodes CDR1 LNHDA and CDR2 SQIVND (reference sequence). J gave up 5 bases and V 2 bases, and 7 bases lay outside the gene matches. The CDR3 here is CASSIPGQGYGDTQYF. The part of the CDR3 DNA that was read is TGTGCCAGTAGTATACCGGGACAGGGGTACGGAGATACG.

For this clone: The sequenced fragment ends 3 residues before the CDR3 boundary, so the rest is inferred from the germline J gene. The chain has TRBV7-7 and TRBJ1-5; TRBD1 is a possible D gene (6 bases). Trimming removed 5 bases at V and 4 bases at J, with 9 bases between. This CDR3 region has 13 residues. The germline CDR1 and CDR2 sequences are SSHAT and FNYEAQ (reference sequence). This chain's CDR3 is CASSHRVNQPQHF. CDR3 bases read: TGTGCCAGCAGCCACAGGGTGAATCAGCCC.

Comments on this clone: The observed sequence ends 3 residues before the CDR3 terminus, with the missing tail filled in from the germline J gene. This chain uses TRBV30 with TRBJ1-3, with D possibly being TRBD1 (6 bases). Germline V gives CDR1 GTSNPN, CDR2 SVGIG (reference sequence). The germline V and J ends were trimmed by 3 bases and 1 base, with 7 bases remaining between them. This CDR3 is built from 13 residues. The CDR3 loop is CAWRQGSGNTIYF. CDR3 DNA (partial): TGTGCCTGGAGGCAGGGGTCTGGAAACACC. Together with reference TRBV30 and TRBJ1-3, the CDR3 gives the full variable domain: SQTIHQWPATLVQPVGSPLSLECTVEGTSNPNLYWYRQAAGRGLQLLFYSVGIGQISSEVPQNLSASRPQDRQFILSSKKLLLSDSGFYLCAWRQGSGNTIYFGEGSWLTVV.

A word on this clone: The CDR3 end is not reached by the read, which stops 3 residues before it; the germline J gene fills it in. The chain links TRBV6-1 to TRBJ1-2; maybe TRBD1 (6 bases). The V gene's germline CDR1 is MNHNS and CDR2 SASEGT. Between the trimmed V and J ends, which lost 2 bases and 7 bases, there was a span of 14 bases. The CDR3 is made up of 14 amino acids. The covered CDR3 bases are TGTGCCAGCAGTGAACTCCGGCAGGGGAGTGGC. This encodes CASSELRQGSG. The whole CDR3 protein reads CASSELRQGSGYTF.

As regards this clone: From the germline J gene comes the end of the CDR3, since the read stops 3 residues before it. V gene TRBV7-9 combines with J gene TRBJ2-5, with 7 nucleotides matching TRBD1. CDR1 and CDR2 (germline): SEHNR, FQNEAQ (reference sequence). J gave up 2 bases and V 1 base, and 4 bases lay outside the gene matches. The CDR3 is 15 residues long. The sequenced part of the CDR3 DNA is TGTGCCAGCAGCTTAGGGACAGGTAGTCAAGAGACC. It translates to CASSLGTGSQET. In full, the CDR3 is CASSLGTGSQETQYF.

A remark on this clone: The read terminates 3 residues ahead of where the CDR3 ends, so the germline J gene completes it. This chain joins TRBV6-1 and TRBJ2-7; 7 nucleotides match TRBD1. V dropped 4 bases and J dropped 3; count of bases not matched to a gene: 6. Germline V gene sequence: CDR1 MNHNS, CDR2 SASEGT. The CDR3 totals 14 residues. CDR3 protein: CASSVEQGFYEQYF. Incomplete CDR3 DNA: TGTGCCAGCAGTGTAGAACAGGGGTTCTACGAG.

To note about this clone: The read halts 3 residues ahead of the CDR3 end, with the missing end drawn from the germline J gene. This sequence joins TRBV2 and TRBJ1-2; D is possibly TRBD1 (6 bases). The V and J ends lost 8 bases and 4 bases respectively, with 14 bases between them. Germline loops: CDR1 SNHLY, CDR2 FYNNEI. The CDR3 has 13 residues. The CDR3 bases that were read are TGTGCCAGCCGATCCGGGACAAGCTATGGC. Translation gives CASRSGTSYG. The whole CDR3 reads CASRSGTSYGYTF.

A note on this clone: The read finishes 3 residues shy of the CDR3 end, and the germline J gene is used to complete it. This chain connects TRBV5-1 to TRBJ2-5; possible D gene TRBD2, 6 bases. Trimming left V 2 bases short and J 4 bases short, with 15 bases between. CDR3 size: 15 residues. Germline V gives CDR1 SGHRS, CDR2 YFSETQ. This chain's CDR3 is CASSFNLANGETQYF. The sequenced part of the CDR3 DNA is TGCGCCAGCAGCTTTAACCTAGCGAACGGAGAGACC.

As for this clone: Sequencing ends 3 residues short of the CDR3 end; the germline J gene provides the rest. The chain links TRBV5-6 to TRBJ2-1; 10 bases are shared with TRBD1. The J segment lost 6 bases and the V segment lost 4 bases, leaving 7 bases of the junction unmatched. Germline V gene data show CDR1 as SGHDT and CDR2 as YYEEEE. CDR3 length equals 15 residues. The CDR3 bases that were read are TGTGCCAGCAGCCCACTGGGACAGGGGATCAATGAG. Translation: CASSPLGQGINE. The full CDR3 reads CASSPLGQGINEQFF.

With respect to this clone: The CDR3 end lies 3 residues beyond the end of the read and is filled in from the germline J gene. The V call is TRBV18, the J call TRBJ2-7, with 8 bases that match TRBD1. The V and J ends lost 3 bases and 4 bases, in that order; junction bases with no gene match: 8. This CDR3 contains 15 residues. Germline-derived CDR1 and CDR2 are KGHSH and LQKENI. The CDR3 DNA, read in part, is TGTGCCAGCTCACCCCCACAGGGGGAAAGTTACGAG. As protein: CASSPPQGESYE. The CDR3 reads in full as CASSPPQGESYEQYF.

In regard to this clone: The sequence runs out 3 residues before the end of the CDR3; the remainder is reconstructed from the germline J gene. The same CDR3 arises from other DNA sequences in this sample as well. V and J are TRBV5-1 and TRBJ1-2; D uncertain. The CDR3 length is 15 residues. In germline, CDR1 is SGHRS, CDR2 YFSETQ. V lost 0 bases and J 2 bases, leaving 11 bases between the germline ends. CDR3 amino acids: CASSLGSGLNYGYTF. The DNA read from the CDR3 is TGCGCCAGCAGCTTGGGGTCAGGATTAAACTATGGC.

Remarks on this clone: The CDR3 extends 3 residues past the end of the read, so its final part is completed from the germline J gene. The chain combines TRBV6-2 or TRBV6-3 with TRBJ1-1; D is unclear. The CDR3 is 13 residues long. The V and J ends lost 7 bases and 4 bases respectively, with 13 bases between them. Germline loops: CDR1 MNHEY, CDR2 SVGEGT. The CDR3 loop is CASTGGSVTEAFF. CDR3 DNA, as far as it was read: TGTGCCAGCACCGGTGGTTCGGTCACTGAA.

About this clone: The DNA ends 3 residues before the CDR3 does, and the rest of the CDR3 is filled in from the germline J gene. The rearrangement uses TRBV5-1 and TRBJ2-3; D uncertain. Germline V gene data show CDR1 as SGHRS and CDR2 as YFSETQ. V was shortened by 0 bases and J by 0 bases, with 8 bases between the two germline ends. The CDR3 extends over 15 amino acids. The CDR3 loop is CASSLGGESTDTQYF. The CDR3 bases that were read are TGCGCCAGCAGCTTGGGCGGAGAGAGCACAGATACG.

A remark on this clone: The read gets to within 3 residues of the CDR3 end, and the germline J gene fills in the rest. The chain is built from TRBV19 and TRBJ2-2; possibly TRBD1 for D (5 bases). The CDR3 extends over 16 amino acids. V lost 5 bases, J lost 2 bases, and 15 bases lay in between. CDR1 is LNHDA, CDR2 SQIVND, per germline (reference sequence). The covered CDR3 bases are TGTGCCAGTAGTCGGATAAACAGGAGAAACACCGGGGAG. Translated: CASSRINRRNTGE. The CDR3 in full is CASSRINRRNTGELFF. Variable domain in full (rest from reference TRBV19 and TRBJ2-2): DGGITQSPKYLFRKEGQNVTLSCEQNLNHDAMYWYRQDPGQGLRLIYYSQIVNDFQKGDIAEGYSVSREKKESFPLTVTSAQKNPTAFYLCASSRINRRNTGELFFGEGSRLTVL.